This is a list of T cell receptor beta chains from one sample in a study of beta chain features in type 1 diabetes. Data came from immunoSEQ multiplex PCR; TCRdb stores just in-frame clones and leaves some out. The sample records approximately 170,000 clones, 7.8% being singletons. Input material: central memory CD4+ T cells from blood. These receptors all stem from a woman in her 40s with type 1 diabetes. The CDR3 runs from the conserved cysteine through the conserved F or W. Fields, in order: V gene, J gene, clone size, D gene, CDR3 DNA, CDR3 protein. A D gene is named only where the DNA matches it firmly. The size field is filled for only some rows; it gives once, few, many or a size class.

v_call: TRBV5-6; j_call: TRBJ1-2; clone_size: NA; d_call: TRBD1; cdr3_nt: TGTGCCGGACAGGTCTACGATTCTGATGGCTACACCTTC; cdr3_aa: CAGQVYDSDGYTF
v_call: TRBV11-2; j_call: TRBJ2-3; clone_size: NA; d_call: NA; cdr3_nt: TGTGCCAGCAGCTTAGTTGGTTACGGCGGTCCTAGCACAGATACGCAGTATTTT; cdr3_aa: CASSLVGYGGPSTDTQYF
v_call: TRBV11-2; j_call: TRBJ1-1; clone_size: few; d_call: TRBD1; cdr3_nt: TGTGCCAGCAGCCCGAGGACAGGGAGAACTGAAGCTTTCTTT; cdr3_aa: CASSPRTGRTEAFF
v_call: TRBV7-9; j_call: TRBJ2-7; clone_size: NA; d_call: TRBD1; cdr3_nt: TGTGCCAGCAGCTTAGACAGGGGGGTCGGCGAGCAGTACTTC; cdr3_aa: CASSLDRGVGEQYF
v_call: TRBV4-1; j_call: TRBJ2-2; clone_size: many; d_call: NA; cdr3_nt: TGCGCCAGCAGCCAGGGATCGGGACTCCACACCGGGGAGCTGTTTTTT; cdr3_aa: CASSQGSGLHTGELFF
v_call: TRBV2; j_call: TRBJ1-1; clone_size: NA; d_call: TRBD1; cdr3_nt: TGTGCCATAGGACAGGAACGGGAAACTGAAGCTTTCTTT; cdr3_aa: CAIGQERETEAFF
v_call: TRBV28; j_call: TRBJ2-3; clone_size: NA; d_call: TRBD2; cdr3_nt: TGTGCCAGCAGTTCCCGTAGCGGGGCGACAGATACGCAGTATTTT; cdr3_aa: CASSSRSGATDTQYF
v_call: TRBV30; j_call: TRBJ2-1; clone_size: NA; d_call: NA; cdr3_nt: TGTGCAACGGGGGGCGGGGCCTACAATGAGCAGTTCTTC; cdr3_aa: CATGGGAYNEQFF
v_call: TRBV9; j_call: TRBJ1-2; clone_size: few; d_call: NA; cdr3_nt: TGTGCCAGCAGCGGAGGCTTCGGACAGTCTAACTATGGCTACACCTTC; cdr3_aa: CASSGGFGQSNYGYTF
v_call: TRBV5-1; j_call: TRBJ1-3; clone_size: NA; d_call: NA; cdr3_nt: TGCGCCAGCGGAGACTCAAACACCATATATTTT; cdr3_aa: CASGDSNTIYF
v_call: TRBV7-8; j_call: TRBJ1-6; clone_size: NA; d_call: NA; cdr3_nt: TGTGCCAGCAGCTTAGCCCGGACAGCAGATAATTCACCCCTCCACTTT; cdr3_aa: CASSLARTADNSPLHF
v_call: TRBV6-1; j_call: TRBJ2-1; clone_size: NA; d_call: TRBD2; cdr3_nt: TGTGCCAGCAGTGATAGCGGGACTAGGGCGTTCTTC; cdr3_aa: CASSDSGTRAFF
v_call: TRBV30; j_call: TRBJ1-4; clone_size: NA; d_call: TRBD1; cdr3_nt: TGTGCCTGGAGTCCGGACAGGGGCAATGAAAAACTGTTTTTT; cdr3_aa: CAWSPDRGNEKLFF
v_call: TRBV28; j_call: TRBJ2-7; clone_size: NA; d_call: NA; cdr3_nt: TGTGCCAGCAGTTCTCCGGGACATCCATTTCAAGAGCAGTACTTC; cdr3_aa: CASSSPGHPFQEQYF
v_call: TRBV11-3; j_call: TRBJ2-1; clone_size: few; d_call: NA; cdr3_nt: TGTGCCAGCAGCCAAGGAGGGGACGAGCAGTTCTTC; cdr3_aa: CASSQGGDEQFF
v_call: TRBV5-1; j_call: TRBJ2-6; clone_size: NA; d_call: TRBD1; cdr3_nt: TGCGCCAGCAGCGGACAGGGAGGTGGGGCCAACGTCCTGACTTTC; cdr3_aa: CASSGQGGGANVLTF
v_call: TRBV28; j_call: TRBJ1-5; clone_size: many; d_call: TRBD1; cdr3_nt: TGTGCCAGCAGGAAACAGGGGATAAGCAATCAGCCCCAGCATTTT; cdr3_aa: CASRKQGISNQPQHF
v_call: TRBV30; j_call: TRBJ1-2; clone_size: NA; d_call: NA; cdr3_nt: TGTGCCTGGAGTATATCCGGGGGGGTGGGTGGCTACACCTTC; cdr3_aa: CAWSISGGVGGYTF
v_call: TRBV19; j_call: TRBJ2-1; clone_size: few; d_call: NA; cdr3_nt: TGTGCCAGTAGTGCCCAAACCAGGGGCCATGAGCAGTTCTTC; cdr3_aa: CASSAQTRGHEQFF
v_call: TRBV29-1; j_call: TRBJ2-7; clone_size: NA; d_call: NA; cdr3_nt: TGCAGCGCCCGGTTTACAGGGTTCTACGAGCAGTACTTC; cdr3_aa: CSARFTGFYEQYF
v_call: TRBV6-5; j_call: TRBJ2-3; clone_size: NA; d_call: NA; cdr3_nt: TGTGCCAGTCGGGACACCACAGATACGCAGTATTTT; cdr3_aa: CASRDTTDTQYF
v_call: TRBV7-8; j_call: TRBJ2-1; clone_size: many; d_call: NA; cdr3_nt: TGTGCCAGCAGCTTAGGGGAGGTTAGCTCCTACAATGAGCAGTTCTTC; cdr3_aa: CASSLGEVSSYNEQFF
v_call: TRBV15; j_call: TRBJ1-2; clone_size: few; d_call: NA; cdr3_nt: TGTGCCACCAGCAGTACAGGGTTTGGCTACACCTTC; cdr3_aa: CATSSTGFGYTF
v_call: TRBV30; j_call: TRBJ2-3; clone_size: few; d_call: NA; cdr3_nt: TGTGCCTGGAGTGTTTCCCTACAGGACTACACAGATACGCAGTATTTT; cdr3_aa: CAWSVSLQDYTDTQYF
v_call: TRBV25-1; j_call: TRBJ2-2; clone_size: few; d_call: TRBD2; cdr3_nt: TGTGCCAGCAGTGTAGCGGGAGTGAACACCGGGGAGCTGTTTTTT; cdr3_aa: CASSVAGVNTGELFF
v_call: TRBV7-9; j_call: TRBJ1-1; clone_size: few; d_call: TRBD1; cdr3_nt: TGTGCCAGCAGCAGGGACAGGGAACGGGCTTTCTTT; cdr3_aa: CASSRDRERAFF
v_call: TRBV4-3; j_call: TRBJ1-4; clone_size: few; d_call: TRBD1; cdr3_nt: TGCGCCAGCAGCCCCCGGACAGGGTGGAGGGAAAAACTGTTTTTT; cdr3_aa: CASSPRTGWREKLFF
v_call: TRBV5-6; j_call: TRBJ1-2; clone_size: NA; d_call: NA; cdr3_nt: TGTGCCAGCAGCTCAGGTCATGGCTACACCTTC; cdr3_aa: CASSSGHGYTF
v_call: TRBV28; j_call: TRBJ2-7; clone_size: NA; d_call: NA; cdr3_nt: TGTGCCACACTGGGCGGGCGCGGGCGCGAGCAGTACTTC; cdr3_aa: CATLGGRGREQYF
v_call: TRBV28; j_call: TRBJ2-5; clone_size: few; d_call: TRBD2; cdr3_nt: TGTGCCAGCAGTTTTCTAGCGGGGGGGCTGACCCAGTACTTC; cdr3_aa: CASSFLAGGLTQYF
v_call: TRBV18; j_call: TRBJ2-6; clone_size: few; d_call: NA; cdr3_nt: TGTGCCAGCTCACCATCGTCGCGCGGGGCCAACGTCCTGACTTTC; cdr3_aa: CASSPSSRGANVLTF
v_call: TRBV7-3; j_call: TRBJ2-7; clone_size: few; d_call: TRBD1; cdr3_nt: TGTGCCAGCAGCATGGACAGGTCCTACGAGCAGTACTTC; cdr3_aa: CASSMDRSYEQYF
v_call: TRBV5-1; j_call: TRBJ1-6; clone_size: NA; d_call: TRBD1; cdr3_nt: TGCGCCAGCAGCCCTGGGACAGGTAGTAATTCACCCCTCCACTTT; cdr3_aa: CASSPGTGSNSPLHF
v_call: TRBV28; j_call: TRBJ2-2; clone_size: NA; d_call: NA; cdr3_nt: TGTGCCAGCAGTTTGAGGAGGGGGAACACCGGGGAGCTGTTTTTT; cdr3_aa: CASSLRRGNTGELFF
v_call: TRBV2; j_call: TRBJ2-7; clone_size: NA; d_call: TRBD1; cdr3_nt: TGTGCCACGACAGGGCCCGGGTCCGAGCAGTACTTC; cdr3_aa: CATTGPGSEQYF
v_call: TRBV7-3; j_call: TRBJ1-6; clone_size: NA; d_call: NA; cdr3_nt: TGTGCCAGCAGCCTCCAAGCAGGCGTAAATTCACCCCTCCACTTT; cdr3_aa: CASSLQAGVNSPLHF
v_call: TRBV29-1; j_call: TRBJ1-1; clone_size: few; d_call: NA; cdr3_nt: TGCAGCGTTGATCTTACTGTGGGGGGGGGCACTGAAGCTTTCTTT; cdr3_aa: CSVDLTVGGGTEAFF
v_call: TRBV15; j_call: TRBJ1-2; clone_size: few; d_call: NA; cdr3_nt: TGTGCCACCAGCAGAGAAATTCACTCTAACTATGGCTACACCTTC; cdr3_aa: CATSREIHSNYGYTF
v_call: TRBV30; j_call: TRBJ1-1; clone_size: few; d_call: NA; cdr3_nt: TGTGCCTGGAGTTCAACGGACAGTGAAGCTTTCTTT; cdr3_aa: CAWSSTDSEAFF
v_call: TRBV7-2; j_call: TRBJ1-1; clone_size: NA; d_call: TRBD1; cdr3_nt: TGTGCCAGCAGCATCGCTCGGGACAGGACGTCTTTCTTT; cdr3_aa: CASSIARDRTSFF
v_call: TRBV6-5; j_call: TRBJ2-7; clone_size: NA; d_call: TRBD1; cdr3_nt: TGTGCCAGCAGCCACAGGGGAGAGGGGAGCGAGCAGTACTTC; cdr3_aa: CASSHRGEGSEQYF
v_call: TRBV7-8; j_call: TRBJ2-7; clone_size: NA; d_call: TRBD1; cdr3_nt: TGTGCCAGCAGCAGGGACAGGAACTACGAGCAGTACTTC; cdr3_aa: CASSRDRNYEQYF
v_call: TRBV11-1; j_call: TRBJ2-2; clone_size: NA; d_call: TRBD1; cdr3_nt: TGTGCCAGCAGCTTTAGGGACAGGGTCGGGGAGCTGTTTTTT; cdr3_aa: CASSFRDRVGELFF
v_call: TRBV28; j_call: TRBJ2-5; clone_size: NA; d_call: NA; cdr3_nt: TGTGCCAGCAGTTTTCGGGGGAGTGCGGTAGAGACCCAGTACTTC; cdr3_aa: CASSFRGSAVETQYF
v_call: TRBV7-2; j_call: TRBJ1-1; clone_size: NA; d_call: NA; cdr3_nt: TGTGCCAGCAGCTTAAGTAGGAACACTGAAGCTTTCTTT; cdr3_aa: CASSLSRNTEAFF
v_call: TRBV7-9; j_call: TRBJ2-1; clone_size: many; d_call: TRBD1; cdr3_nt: TGTGCCAGCAGCCAAACAGGGGGCAATGAGCAGTTCTTC; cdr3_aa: CASSQTGGNEQFF
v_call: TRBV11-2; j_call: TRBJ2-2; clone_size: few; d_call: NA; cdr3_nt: TGTGCCAGCAGTTCAAGTTCGGCCGGGGAGCTGTTTTTT; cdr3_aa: CASSSSSAGELFF
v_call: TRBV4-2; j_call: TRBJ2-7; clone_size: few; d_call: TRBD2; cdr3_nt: TGTGCCAGCAGCCAGGGAGAGGCGTGGGGCGGGGGAACCTACGAGCAGTACTTC; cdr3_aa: CASSQGEAWGGGTYEQYF
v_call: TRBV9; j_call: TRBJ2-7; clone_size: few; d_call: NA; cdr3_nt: TGTGCCAGCAGCGTAGATGGTGCTAGCGTCTACGAGCAGTACTTC; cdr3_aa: CASSVDGASVYEQYF
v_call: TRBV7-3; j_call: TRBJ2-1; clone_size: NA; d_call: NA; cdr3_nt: TGTGCCAGCAGCTTACGCCCCGGGGATGAGCAGTTCTTC; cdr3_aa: CASSLRPGDEQFF
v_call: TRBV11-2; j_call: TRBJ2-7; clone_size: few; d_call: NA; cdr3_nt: TGTGCCAGCAGCTTAGGGCTTTCTGCCGCTCGCGAGCAGTACTTC; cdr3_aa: CASSLGLSAAREQYF